This TCR beta chain emerged from a study of T cells after yellow fever vaccination. One entry per CDR3 protein, called by TCRdb with MiXCR from the 5' RACE reads. The sample has 620,000 or so distinct CDR3 sequences; around 17% are singletons. This CDR3 contains 11 residues. Germline CDR1 is SGHTA and CDR2 is FQGTGA. The trim removed 5 bases at V and 13 bases at J, leaving 3 bases unmatched. This TCR derives from a man aged 18 to 35 who received the YFV17D yellow fever vaccine. This chain joins TRBV7-3 and TRBJ2-1; TRBD1 agrees at 9 bases. Sequencing was performed on PBMCs, taken less than 6 days after the first yellow fever vaccination. The CDR3 loop reads CASSGGQGQFF. Written as DNA, the CDR3 is TGTGCCAGCAGCGGGGGACAGGGACAGTTCTTC.